These 27 T cell receptor beta chains share one sample of origin, sequenced in a study of prognosis after radiotherapy for stage I lung cancer (dated by TCRdb to the early 2020s). TCRdb shows the sequencer as Illumina HiSeq 3000. Two rounds of multiplex PCR were performed to amplify the TCR beta CDR3 region from genomic DNA. The first PCR round used primers specific to each TRBV and TRBJ gene, and the primer sequences were filed in Chinese patent CN105087789A. The public reads were quality trimmed at Q25 with fastp and then assembled into clones with MiXCR by TCRdb, keeping productive beta chains. Each CDR3 protein gets just one entry, which takes the most common genes and DNA from the rows behind it. In all, the sample holds around 51,000 distinct CDR3 sequences, and about a third of those were seen once. The ten largest account for roughly 9.4% of the sample. The sample was PBMCs, taken before or after stereotactic body radiation therapy (not recorded which). All receptors come from a donor aged 50 or older with non-small cell lung cancer.

This clonotype was recorded a few times. This may be a read error: a much more frequent sequence differs by one nucleotide. The rearrangement links TRBV28 to TRBJ2-7; 7 bases are a match to TRBD2. The CDR3 spans 14 residues. V gave up 7 bases and J gave up 5 bases; unmatched junction bases: 11. Germline V gene lookup returns CDR1 MDHEN and CDR2 SYDVKM. CDR3 sequence (DNA): TGTGCCAGCATCCCCGGGGTGGGGGGGGACGAGCAGTACTTC. This translates into CASIPGVGGDEQYF.

Ten or more counts support this clonotype. The CDR3 DNA reads TGTGCCAGCAGTTCTCTAGCGGGAGACATCTACGAGCAGTACTTC. It is translated as CASSSLAGDIYEQYF. The rearrangement joins TRBV27 to TRBJ2-7; 10 bases align to TRBD2. Germline lookup yields CDR1 MNHEY and CDR2 SMNVEV (reference sequence). This CDR3 is built from 15 residues. The trim removed 4 bases at V and 3 bases at J, leaving 6 bases unmatched.

This clonotype was picked up many times. The chain joins TRBV3-1 to TRBJ2-7, with 8 bases identical to TRBD2. CDR1 and CDR2 (germline): LGHDT, YNNKEL (reference sequence). V trimming: 3 bases; J trimming: 6 bases; junction bases outside the gene matches: 13. The CDR3 contains 16 residues. DNA of the CDR3: TGTGCCAGCAGCCAGAAGCTAGGAGGCGGGAGGACCGAGCAGTACTTC. It codes for CASSQKLGGGRTEQYF.

Only a few counts were recorded for this clonotype. A much bigger clone sits one base away, suggesting this may be a read error. The rearrangement joins TRBV6-2 or TRBV6-3 to TRBJ2-3; TRBD2 matches at 13 bases. The CDR3 sequence is 15 residues long. Per the germline V gene, CDR1 is MNHEY and CDR2 is SVGEGT. Here the CDR3 DNA reads TGTGCCGGCAGCGGACTAGCGGGAGAAGAGGATACGCAGTATTTT. It encodes CAGSGLAGEEDTQYF.

For this clonotype: A much bigger clone sits one base away, suggesting this may be a read error. The rearrangement uses TRBV28 and TRBJ1-1, with D possibly matching TRBD1 (5 bases). CDR1 and CDR2 from the germline V gene are MDHEN and SYDVKM. The CDR3 is 14 amino acids. V was clipped by 6 bases and J by 5 bases, with 16 bases between them. This chain's CDR3 is CASSPGTWRTEAFF. The CDR3 DNA sequence: TGTGCCAGCAGCCCTGGGACGTGGAGGACTGAAGCTTTCTTT.

This clonotype was counted many times. The V and J genes are TRBV5-8 and TRBJ2-1, with 10 nucleotides matching TRBD2. The CDR3 extends over 14 amino acids. The germline CDR1 and CDR2 sequences are SGHTS and YDEGEE. V shed 7 bases, J shed 5 bases, and the junction held 6 bases outside the gene matches. CDR3 in amino acids: CASASGSWDNEQFF. The CDR3 DNA sequence: TGTGCCAGCGCTAGCGGGAGTTGGGACAATGAGCAGTTCTTC.

This clonotype was seen at least ten times. The chain recombines TRBV15 with TRBJ2-3; D is undetermined. In germline, CDR1 is LNHNV, CDR2 YYDKDF (reference sequence). Trimming shortened V by 1 base and J by 3 bases, and 5 bases separated the two germline ends. The CDR3 has 13 amino acids. The CDR3 region is CATSRGETDTQYF. Here the CDR3 DNA reads TGTGCCACCAGCAGAGGAGAAACAGATACGCAGTATTTT.

In this sample, this clonotype turned up many times. The chain is built from TRBV18 and TRBJ2-2; 8 bases line up with TRBD1. With V trimmed by 3 bases and J by 4 bases, 7 bases remained unmatched. Germline values: CDR1 KGHSH, CDR2 LQKENI. The CDR3 is made up of 16 amino acids. CDR3 bases: TGTGCCAGCTCACCTCGTGGACAGGGTACCACCGGGGAGCTGTTTTTT. This translates into CASSPRGQGTTGELFF.

Note on this clonotype: The likely explanation is a read error, given a far larger clone one base away. This chain joins TRBV7-9 and TRBJ2-2; 9 positions match TRBD2. This CDR3 comprises 16 residues. The V gene end was trimmed by 1 base and the J gene end by 5 bases; junction bases not matched to a gene: 5. The germline gives CDR1 SEHNR, CDR2 FQNEAQ (reference sequence). CDR3 DNA sequence: TGTGCCAGCAGCTTAGTTTCTAGCGGGAATACCGGGGAGCTGTTTTTT. This encodes CASSLVSSGNTGELFF.

The gene calls are TRBV29-1 and TRBJ1-5; D perhaps matches TRBD1 (5 bases). With 0 bases removed from V and 5 bases from J, the gap between germline ends came to 5 bases. The CDR3 sequence is 12 residues long. Germline lookup yields CDR1 SQVTM and CDR2 ANQGSEA. CDR3 sequence: CSVEEGDQPQHF. The CDR3 DNA is TGCAGCGTTGAAGAAGGGGATCAGCCCCAGCATTTT.

This clonotype was seen many times. The chain couples TRBV3-1 to TRBJ1-1; no clear D gene. Germline V gene data show CDR1 as LGHDT and CDR2 as YNNKEL (reference sequence). This CDR3 is 13 amino acids long. The germline V and J ends were trimmed by 1 base and 7 bases, with 10 bases remaining between them. CDR3 DNA: TGTGCCAGCAGCCAAGTATCTGGGGTTGAAGCTTTCTTT. Protein: CASSQVSGVEAFF.

This clonotype came up many times. V is TRBV13 and J is TRBJ1-1, with D perhaps TRBD1 (5 bases). Germline V gene lookup returns CDR1 PRHDT and CDR2 FYEKMQ (reference sequence). CDR3 length equals 15 residues. Deletions cut 0 bases from V and 2 bases from J, with 10 bases between. Here the CDR3 reads CASSLGRGGNTEAFF. In nucleotides, the CDR3 is TGTGCCAGCAGCTTAGGCCGGGGGGGAAACACTGAAGCTTTCTTT.

Ten or more counts support this clonotype. The rearrangement joins TRBV2 to TRBJ2-5; TRBD2 might be the D (6 bases). This CDR3 contains 16 residues. Trimming removed 7 bases from V and 0 bases from J, with 18 bases in between. Germline lookup yields CDR1 SNHLY and CDR2 FYNNEI. CDR3: CASKRGGGAYQETQYF. The CDR3 nucleotides read TGTGCCAGCAAAAGGGGAGGTGGGGCGTACCAAGAGACCCAGTACTTC.

Of note for this clonotype: This likely came from a read error, as a far larger clone is one base away. The CDR3 nucleotides are TGTGCCAGCAGCTCGCTAGCGGGCGGTGGCAATGAGCAGTTCTTC. It specifies CASSSLAGGGNEQFF. The chain employs TRBV11-3 and TRBJ2-1; 8 bases are a match to TRBD2. From germline, CDR1 is SGHNT and CDR2 YENEEA. The CDR3 is made up of 15 amino acids. Trimming at V came to 4 bases and at J to 6 bases, leaving 8 bases not matched to a gene.

Ten or more counts support this clonotype. The rearrangement links TRBV20-1 to TRBJ2-5; D possibly uses TRBD1 or TRBD2 (5 bases each). V lost 6 bases to trimming and J lost 7 bases, with 18 bases between them. This CDR3 has 13 residues. Germline assignment: CDR1 DFQATT and CDR2 SNEGSKA (reference sequence). CDR3 in amino acids: CSAIGDPPRTQYF. The CDR3, as DNA: TGCAGTGCCATAGGGGACCCCCCGCGGACCCAGTACTTC.

This chain links TRBV20-1 with TRBJ1-6, with D unresolved. V lost 1 base to trimming and J lost 0 bases, with 7 bases between them. Germline V lookup: CDR1 DFQATT, CDR2 SNEGSKA (reference sequence). The CDR3 is made up of 15 amino acids. The CDR3 here is CSARGRSSYNSPLHF. The CDR3 DNA sequence: TGCAGTGCTAGAGGCAGGAGCTCCTATAATTCACCCCTCCACTTT.

This clonotype was counted many times. The chain uses TRBV7-2 and TRBJ2-7, with 10 bases lining up with TRBD1. With 1 base clipped from V and 2 bases from J, the junction kept 2 bases outside the gene matches. The germline CDR1 and CDR2 sequences are SGHTA and FQGNSA. CDR3 size: 15 residues. DNA for the CDR3: TGTGCCAGCAGCTTAGTGGGGACAGGGGCCTACGAGCAGTACTTC. Amino acid sequence: CASSLVGTGAYEQYF.

Regarding this clonotype: This may stem from a read error, because a much larger clone lies one nucleotide away. The CDR3 loop reads CASSPMFPPGLFF. The CDR3 DNA reads TGTGCCAGTAGCCCTATGTTTCCCCCCGGACTGTTCTTC. The chain has TRBV19 and TRBJ2-1; perhaps TRBD2 as D (5 bases). The V end lost 6 bases, the J end lost 15 bases, and 21 bases lay between the germline ends. This CDR3 is built from 13 residues. Germline V gene data show CDR1 as LNHDA and CDR2 as SQIVND (reference sequence). Looking up the rest from reference TRBV19 and TRBJ2-1 gives the full variable domain: DGGITQSPKYLFRKEGQNVTLSCEQNLNHDAMYWYRQDPGQGLRLIYYSQIVNDFQKGDIAEGYSVSREKKESFPLTVTSAQKNPTAFYLCASSPMFPPGLFFGPGTRLTVL.

Points on this clonotype: A read error may explain this, as a much larger clone is one base away. The V gene is TRBV24-1, the J gene TRBJ2-5; unclear D gene. The CDR3 totals 16 residues. Germline lookup yields CDR1 KGHDR and CDR2 SFDVKD. The CDR3 sequence is CATSDLALPIQEAQYF. The DNA of the CDR3 is TGTGCCACCAGTGATTTGGCGCTCCCAATACAAGAGGCCCAGTACTTC.

The sample holds many counts of this clonotype. CDR3 region: CASSVGLAGVPDTQYF. In DNA, the CDR3 is TGTGCCAGCAGCGTCGGGCTAGCGGGAGTGCCCGATACGCAGTATTTT. The J gene is TRBJ2-3, the V gene TRBV9; 10 bases agree with TRBD2. This CDR3 region has 16 residues. The ends lost 2 bases at V and 6 bases at J; junction bases unmatched: 9. Germline CDR1 SGDLS, CDR2 YYNGEE.

On this clonotype itself: A read error may explain this, as a much larger clone is one base away. The chain has TRBV9 and TRBJ2-5; the match to TRBD1 covers 10 bases. V dropped 6 bases and J dropped 1; count of bases not matched to a gene: 9. This CDR3 contains 16 residues. Germline V gene data show CDR1 as SGDLS and CDR2 as YYNGEE. This chain's CDR3 is CASILGGQGPQETQYF. CDR3 in DNA: TGTGCCAGCATCTTGGGGGGACAGGGGCCCCAAGAGACCCAGTACTTC. The whole variable domain, filled in from reference TRBV9 and TRBJ2-5, reads DSGVTQTPKHLITATGQRVTLRCSPRSGDLSVYWYQQSLDQGLQFLIQYYNGEERAKGNILERFSAQQFPDLHSELNLSSLELGDSALYFCASILGGQGPQETQYFGPGTRLLVL.

This clonotype was seen many times. This chain joins TRBV27 and TRBJ1-2; maybe TRBD1 (5 bases). The CDR3 runs to 15 residues. The ends were cut back, 6 bases at V and 0 bases at J, with 14 bases in the middle. The germline V gene has CDR1 MNHEY and CDR2 SMNVEV (reference sequence). CDR3 nucleotides: TGTGCCAGCAGCCCTTCTGGGGGTACTAACTATGGCTACACCTTC. Amino acid sequence: CASSPSGGTNYGYTF.

This chain joins TRBV20-1 and TRBJ1-1; D might be TRBD1 (6 bases). The germline V gene encodes CDR1 DFQATT and CDR2 SNEGSKA (reference sequence). The CDR3 runs 15 residues. V gave up 8 bases and J gave up 2 bases, with 21 bases separating them. In DNA, the CDR3 is TGCAGTTCTATATGGGGGCGGCGGGAAAACACTGAAGCTTTCTTT. Encoded protein: CSSIWGRRENTEAFF.

In the case of this clonotype: A read error likely explains this, since a far larger clone differs by one base. V usage is TRBV6-2 or TRBV6-3 and J usage is TRBJ1-5; D is unresolved. V was cut by 4 bases and J by 1 base, with 11 bases left in between. Germline assignment: CDR1 MNHEY and CDR2 SVGEGT. This CDR3 has 15 amino acids. The CDR3 DNA reads TGTGCCAGCAGTTCGAGCATGGGGAGCAATCAGCCCCAGCATTTT. Residues: CASSSSMGSNQPQHF.

CDR3 DNA: TGTGCCAGCAAGACGGACAGGGGAGGGCTGTTCTTC. It encodes CASKTDRGGLFF. The chain recombines TRBV6-1 with TRBJ2-1, with TRBD1 matching 9 bases. The CDR3 runs to 12 residues. CDR1 MNHNS and CDR2 SASEGT come from the germline V gene. V lost 7 bases to trimming and J lost 15 bases; unmatched junction nucleotides: 10.

Comments on this clonotype: With a far larger clone one base away, a read error is the likely cause. The J gene is TRBJ1-2, the V gene TRBV6-2 or TRBV6-3; the D is unclear. V was pared by 2 bases and J by 4 bases, with 8 bases between. The V gene's germline CDR1 is MNHEY and CDR2 SVGEGT. The CDR3 has 13 amino acids. Here the CDR3 reads CASSYMGGYGYTF. CDR3 nucleotides: TGTGCCAGCAGTTACATGGGTGGCTATGGCTACACCTTC.

In its sample, this clonotype was seen many times. The chain carries TRBV7-2 and TRBJ2-5; D remains ambiguous. V was pared by 4 bases and J by 1 base, with 4 bases between. The CDR3 is 12 amino acids. Germline lookup yields CDR1 SGHTA and CDR2 FQGNSA. The CDR3 is CASSSSQETQYF. The CDR3 DNA reads TGTGCCAGCAGCTCCTCCCAAGAGACCCAGTACTTC.